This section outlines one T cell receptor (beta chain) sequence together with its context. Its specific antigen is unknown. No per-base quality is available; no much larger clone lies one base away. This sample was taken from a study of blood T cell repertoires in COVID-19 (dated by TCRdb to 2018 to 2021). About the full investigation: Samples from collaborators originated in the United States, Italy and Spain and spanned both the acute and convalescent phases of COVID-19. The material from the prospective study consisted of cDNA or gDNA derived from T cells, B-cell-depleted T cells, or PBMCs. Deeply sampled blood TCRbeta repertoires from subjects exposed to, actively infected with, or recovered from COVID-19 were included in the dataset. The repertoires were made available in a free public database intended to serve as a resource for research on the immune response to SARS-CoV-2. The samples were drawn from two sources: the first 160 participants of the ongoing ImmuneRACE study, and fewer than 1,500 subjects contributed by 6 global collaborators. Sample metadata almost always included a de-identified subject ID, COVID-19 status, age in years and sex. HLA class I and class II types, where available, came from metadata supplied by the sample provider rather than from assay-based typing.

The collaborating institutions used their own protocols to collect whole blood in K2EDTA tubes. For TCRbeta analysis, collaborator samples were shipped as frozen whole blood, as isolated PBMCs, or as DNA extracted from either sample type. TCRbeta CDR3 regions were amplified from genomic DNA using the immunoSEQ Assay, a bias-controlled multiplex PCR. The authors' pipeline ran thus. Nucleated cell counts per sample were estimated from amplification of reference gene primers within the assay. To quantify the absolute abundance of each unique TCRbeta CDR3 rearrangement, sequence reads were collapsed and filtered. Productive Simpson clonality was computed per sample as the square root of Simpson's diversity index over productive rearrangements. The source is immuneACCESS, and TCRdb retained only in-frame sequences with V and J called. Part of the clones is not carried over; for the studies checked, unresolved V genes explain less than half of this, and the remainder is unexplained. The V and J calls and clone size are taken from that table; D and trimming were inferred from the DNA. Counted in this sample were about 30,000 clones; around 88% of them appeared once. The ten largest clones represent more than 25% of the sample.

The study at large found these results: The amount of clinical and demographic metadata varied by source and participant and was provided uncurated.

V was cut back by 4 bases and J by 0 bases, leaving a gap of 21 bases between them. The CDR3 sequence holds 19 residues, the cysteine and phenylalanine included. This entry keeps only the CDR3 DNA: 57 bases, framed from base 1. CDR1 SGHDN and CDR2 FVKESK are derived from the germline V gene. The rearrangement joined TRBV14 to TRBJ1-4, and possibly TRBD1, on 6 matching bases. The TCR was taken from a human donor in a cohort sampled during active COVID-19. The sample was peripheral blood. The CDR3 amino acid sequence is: CASSLRGEGRFATNEKLFF. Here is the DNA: TGTGCCAGCAGCCTAAGGGGGGAGGGGAGGTTTGCAACTAATGAAAAACTGTTTTTT.